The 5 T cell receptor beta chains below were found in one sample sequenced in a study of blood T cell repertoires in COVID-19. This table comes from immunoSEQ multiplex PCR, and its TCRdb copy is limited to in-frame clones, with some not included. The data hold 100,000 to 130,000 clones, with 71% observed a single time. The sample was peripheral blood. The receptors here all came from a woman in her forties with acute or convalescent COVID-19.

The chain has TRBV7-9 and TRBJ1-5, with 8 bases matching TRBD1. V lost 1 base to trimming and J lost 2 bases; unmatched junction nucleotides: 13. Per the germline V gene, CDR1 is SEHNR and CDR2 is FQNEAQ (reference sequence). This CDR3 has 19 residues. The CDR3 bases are TGTGCCAGCAGCTTAGGACTAGGGGACAGGACCCTTGGCAATCAGCCCCAGCATTTT. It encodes CASSLGLGDRTLGNQPQHF.

The CDR3 sequence is CTSSQDSSHSYNSPLHF. The CDR3 DNA sequence: TGCACCAGCAGCCAAGACTCTAGCCACTCCTATAATTCACCCCTCCACTTT. The chain links TRBV1 to TRBJ1-6. TRBV1 is assigned pseudogene status. The CDR3 is 17 amino acids.

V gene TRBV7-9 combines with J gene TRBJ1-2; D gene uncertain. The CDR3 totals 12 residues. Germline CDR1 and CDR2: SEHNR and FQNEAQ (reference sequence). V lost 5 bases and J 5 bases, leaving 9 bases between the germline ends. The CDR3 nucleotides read TGTGCCAGCAGCCCCCGAGGGTATGGCTACACCTTC. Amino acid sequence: CASSPRGYGYTF.

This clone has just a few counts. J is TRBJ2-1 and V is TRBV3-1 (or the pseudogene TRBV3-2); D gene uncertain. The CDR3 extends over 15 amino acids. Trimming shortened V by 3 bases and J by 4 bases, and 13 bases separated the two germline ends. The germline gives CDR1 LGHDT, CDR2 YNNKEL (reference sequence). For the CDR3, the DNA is TGTGCCAGCAGCCATGAGGTTTTACGGTACAATGAGCAGTTCTTC. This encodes CASSHEVLRYNEQFF.

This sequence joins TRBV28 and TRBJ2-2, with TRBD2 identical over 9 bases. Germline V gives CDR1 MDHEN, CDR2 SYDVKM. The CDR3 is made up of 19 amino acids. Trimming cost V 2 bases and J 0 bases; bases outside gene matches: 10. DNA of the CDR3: TGTGCCAGCAGTTTACAGTTATGGAAGCGGGGGGCGAACACCGGGGAGCTGTTTTTT. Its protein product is CASSLQLWKRGANTGELFF.